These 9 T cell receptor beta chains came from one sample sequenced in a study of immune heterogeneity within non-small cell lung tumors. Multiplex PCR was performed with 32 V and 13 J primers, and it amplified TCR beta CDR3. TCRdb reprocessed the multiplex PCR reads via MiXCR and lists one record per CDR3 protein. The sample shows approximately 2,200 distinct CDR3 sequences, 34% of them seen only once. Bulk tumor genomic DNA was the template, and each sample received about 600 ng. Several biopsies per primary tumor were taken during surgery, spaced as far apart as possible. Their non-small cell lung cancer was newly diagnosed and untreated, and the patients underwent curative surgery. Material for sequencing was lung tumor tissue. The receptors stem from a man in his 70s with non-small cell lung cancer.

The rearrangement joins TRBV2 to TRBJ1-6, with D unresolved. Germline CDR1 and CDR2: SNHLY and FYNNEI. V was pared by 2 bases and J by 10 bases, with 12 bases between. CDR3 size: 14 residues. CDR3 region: CASSEWGEESPLHF. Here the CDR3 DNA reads TGTGCCAGCAGTGAATGGGGAGAAGAATCACCCCTCCACTTT.

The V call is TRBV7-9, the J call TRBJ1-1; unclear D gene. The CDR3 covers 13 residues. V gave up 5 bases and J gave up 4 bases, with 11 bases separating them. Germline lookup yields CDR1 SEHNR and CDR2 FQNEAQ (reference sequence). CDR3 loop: CASSPWVGTEAFF. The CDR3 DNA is TGTGCCAGCAGCCCCTGGGTAGGCACTGAAGCTTTCTTT.

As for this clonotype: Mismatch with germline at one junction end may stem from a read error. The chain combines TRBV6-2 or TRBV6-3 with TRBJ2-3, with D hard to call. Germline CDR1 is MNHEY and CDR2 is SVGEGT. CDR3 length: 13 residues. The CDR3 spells CASSYSSLDTQYF. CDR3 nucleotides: TGTGCCAGCAGCTACTCCTCGCTGGATACGCAGTATTTT.

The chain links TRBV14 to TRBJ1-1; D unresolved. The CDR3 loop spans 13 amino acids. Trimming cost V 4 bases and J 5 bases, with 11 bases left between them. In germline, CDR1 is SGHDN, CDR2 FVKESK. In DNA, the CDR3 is TGTGCCAGCAGCCCTGGACGAACAACTGAAGCTTTCTTT. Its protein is CASSPGRTTEAFF.

The CDR3 spells CIVRAGGTFEQYF. Written as DNA, the CDR3 is TGCATTGTTCGAGCGGGGGGGACGTTCGAGCAGTACTTC. The chain couples TRBV20-1 to TRBJ2-7, with 10 bases lining up with TRBD2. The CDR3 contains 13 residues. The germline V gene has CDR1 DFQATT and CDR2 SNEGSKA (reference sequence).

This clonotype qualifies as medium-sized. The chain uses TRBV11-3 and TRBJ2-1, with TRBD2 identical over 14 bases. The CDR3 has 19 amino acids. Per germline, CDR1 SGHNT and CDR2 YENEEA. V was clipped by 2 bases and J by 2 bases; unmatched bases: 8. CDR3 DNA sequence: TGTGCCAGCAGCTTACACGGACTAGCGGGAGGTCTTACCTACAATGAGCAGTTCTTC. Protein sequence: CASSLHGLAGGLTYNEQFF.

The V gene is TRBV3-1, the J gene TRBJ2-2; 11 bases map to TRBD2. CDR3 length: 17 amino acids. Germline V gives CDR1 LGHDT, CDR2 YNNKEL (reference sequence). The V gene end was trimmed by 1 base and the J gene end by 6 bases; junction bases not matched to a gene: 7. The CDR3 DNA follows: TGTGCCAGCAGCCAAGTATCGGTTAGCGGGAGGGCCGGGGAGCTGTTTTTT. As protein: CASSQVSVSGRAGELFF.

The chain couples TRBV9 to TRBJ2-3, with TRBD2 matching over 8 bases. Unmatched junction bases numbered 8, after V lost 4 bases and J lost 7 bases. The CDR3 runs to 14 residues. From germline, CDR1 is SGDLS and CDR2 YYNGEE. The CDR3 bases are TGTGCCAGCAGCCCCTGGACTAGCCGGTATACGCAGTATTTT. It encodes CASSPWTSRYTQYF.

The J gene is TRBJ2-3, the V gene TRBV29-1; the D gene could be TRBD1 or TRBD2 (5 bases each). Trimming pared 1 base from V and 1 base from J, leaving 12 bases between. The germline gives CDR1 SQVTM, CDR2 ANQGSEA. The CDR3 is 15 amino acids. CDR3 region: CSVEGDPVGTDTQYF. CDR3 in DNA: TGCAGCGTTGAAGGGGACCCCGTGGGCACAGATACGCAGTATTTT.